This T cell receptor beta chain was found in a study of blood T cell repertoires in COVID-19. Cohorts were assigned according to the clinical history that participants reported. This CDR3 is built from 14 residues. V lost 5 bases to trimming and J lost 4 bases, with 12 bases between them. Germline CDR1 and CDR2: SGHRS and YFSETQ. Sequenced by immunoSEQ multiplex PCR; TCRdb stores in-frame clones only, minus some. The sample records 200,000 to 250,000 clones, approximately 80% being singletons. This TCR was sampled from a young man with acute COVID-19. Specimen: PBMCs or T cells enriched from blood (not recorded which). The chain employs TRBV5-1 and TRBJ1-4, with D uncertain. The DNA of the CDR3 is TGCGCCAGCAGGATTTCGACGGGTAATGAAAAACTGTTTTTT. Its protein is CASRISTGNEKLFF. Looking up the rest from reference TRBV5-1 and TRBJ1-4 gives the full variable domain: KAGVTQTPRYLIKTRGQQVTLSCSPISGHRSVSWYQQTPGQGLQFLFEYFSETQRNKGNFPGRFSGRQFSNSRSEMNVSTLELGDSALYLCASRISTGNEKLFFGSGTQLSVL.